Described below is a single TCR beta chain sequence and its context. These data belong to a study of control samples from healthy donors and cancer patients. Method: immunoSEQ multiplex PCR; TCRdb's copy keeps in-frame clones and lacks some. This repertoire shows 70,000 to 80,000 clones, under 90% found once; its top ten account for about 9.5%. The origin of this receptor is a woman aged 45 to 65 with colorectal cancer. The sample was PBMCs.

The CDR3 coding sequence is TGTGCCAGCAGTTGGACAGGGGGCAACAATGAGCAGTTCTTC. Residues: CASSWTGGNNEQFF. The chain employs TRBV6-2 or TRBV6-3 and TRBJ2-1; 11 positions match TRBD1. The CDR3 consists of 14 residues. Germline lookup yields CDR1 MNHEY and CDR2 SVGEGT. The ends lost 4 bases at V and 5 bases at J; junction bases unmatched: 1.